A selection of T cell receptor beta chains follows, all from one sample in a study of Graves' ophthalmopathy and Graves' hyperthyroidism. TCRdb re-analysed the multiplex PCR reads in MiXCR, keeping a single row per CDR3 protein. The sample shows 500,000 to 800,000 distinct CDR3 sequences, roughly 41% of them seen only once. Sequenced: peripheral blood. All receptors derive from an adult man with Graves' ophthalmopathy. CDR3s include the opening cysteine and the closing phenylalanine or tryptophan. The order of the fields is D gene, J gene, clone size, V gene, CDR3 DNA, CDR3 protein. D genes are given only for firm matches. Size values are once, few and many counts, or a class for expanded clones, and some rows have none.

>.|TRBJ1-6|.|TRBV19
TGTGCCAGTAGTCCAGGGATGAGTAAGGGCAAGAATTCACCCCTCCACTTT
CASSPGMSKGKNSPLHF
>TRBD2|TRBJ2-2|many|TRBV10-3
TGTGTTGCGGGGGGGCCCGACGGGGAGCTGTTTTTT
CVAGGPDGELFF
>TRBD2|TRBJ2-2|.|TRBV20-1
TGCAGTGCTAGACTAGCGGGGGGGCCCGGGGAGCTGTTTTTT
CSARLAGGPGELFF
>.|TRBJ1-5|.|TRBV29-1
TGCAGCGTGGCCCAGGTGGAGACCCAGCATTTT
CSVAQVETQHF
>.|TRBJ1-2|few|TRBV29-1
TGCAGCAAGGAGGGCAGGGTGGATGGCTACACCTTC
CSKEGRVDGYTF
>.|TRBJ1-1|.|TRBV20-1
TGCAGTGCTCTCCCCGAGGAGGACCTGAACACTGAAGCTTTCTTT
CSALPEEDLNTEAFF
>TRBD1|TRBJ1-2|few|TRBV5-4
TGTGCCAGCAGCCGGGTCGGACAGGAAGGCGGCTACACCTTC
CASSRVGQEGGYTF
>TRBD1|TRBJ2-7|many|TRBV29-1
TGCAGCGTTTGGTTTGGGACAGACTCCTACGAGCAGTACTTC
CSVWFGTDSYEQYF
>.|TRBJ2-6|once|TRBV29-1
TGCAGCGTTGGTCTCACCGGGGCCAACGTCCTGACTTTC
CSVGLTGANVLTF
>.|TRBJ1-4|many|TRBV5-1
TGCGCCAGCAGCTTGGATCAGGGCTCCCTTACGACTAATGAAAAACTGTTTTTT
CASSLDQGSLTTNEKLFF
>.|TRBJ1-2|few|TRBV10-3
TGTGCCATCAGTGATCCGACAGCTGGAAACACCTTC
CAISDPTAGNTF
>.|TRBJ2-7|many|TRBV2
TGTGCCAGCAGCCTAAGCCCGATCTACGAGCAGTACTTC
CASSLSPIYEQYF
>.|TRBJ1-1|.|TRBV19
TGTGCCAGTAGTTCAGAGGTGCGTACTGAAGCTTTCTTT
CASSSEVRTEAFF
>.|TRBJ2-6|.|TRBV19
TGTGCCAGTAGTATATACAGGGCGTCTGGGGCCAACGTCCTGACTTTC
CASSIYRASGANVLTF
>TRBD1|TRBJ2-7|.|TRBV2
TGTGCCAGCAGTACGGACAGGGCCCACGAGCAGTACTTC
CASSTDRAHEQYF
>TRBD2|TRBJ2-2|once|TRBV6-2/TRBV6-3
TGTGCCGCGACTAGCGGGGAGATCAACACCGGGGAGCTGTTTTTT
CAATSGEINTGELFF
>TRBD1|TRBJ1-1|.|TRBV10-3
TGTGCCACCAAACTAGGACAGGGGTATAACACTGAAGCTTTCTTT
CATKLGQGYNTEAFF
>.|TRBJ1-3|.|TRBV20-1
TGCAGTCCGGGCAGGGGCGGGTATGGCGGTGGAAACACCATATATTTT
CSPGRGGYGGGNTIYF
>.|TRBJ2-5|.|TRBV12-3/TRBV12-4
TGTGCCAGCAGCCAAGATTCGACAGTCCAAAAGACCCAGTACTTC
CASSQDSTVQKTQYF
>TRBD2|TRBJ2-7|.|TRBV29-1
TGCAGCCAGACGGGACTAGCGGGACTGTACGAGCAGTACTTC
CSQTGLAGLYEQYF
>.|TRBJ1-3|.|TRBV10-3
TGTGCCGCCCGGACATCCCGAGGAAACACCATATATTTT
CAARTSRGNTIYF
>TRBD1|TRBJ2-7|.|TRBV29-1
TGCAGTCCCGCCGGGACAGGGGGCTACGAGCAGTACTTC
CSPAGTGGYEQYF
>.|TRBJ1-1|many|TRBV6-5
TGTGCCAGCAGTTACGCCGGGGGCCACACTGAAGCTTTCTTT
CASSYAGGHTEAFF
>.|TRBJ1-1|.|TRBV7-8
TGCGCCAGCAGCGAGATAGGACGATCTGAAGCTTCCTTT
CASSEIGRSEASF
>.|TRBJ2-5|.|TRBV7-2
TGTGCCGGCAGCATAGGTGGGGAGACCCAGTACTTC
CAGSIGGETQYF
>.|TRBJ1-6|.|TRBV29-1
TGCAGCGTTGGGACAGAAACCCGAAATTCACCCCTCCACTTT
CSVGTETRNSPLHF
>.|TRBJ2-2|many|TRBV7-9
TGTGCCAGCAGCCTAGCCTTTGGACAGGAGCTGTTTTTT
CASSLAFGQELFF
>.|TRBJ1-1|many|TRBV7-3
TGTGCCAGCAGCCAGGACATTAACACTGAAGCTTTCTTT
CASSQDINTEAFF
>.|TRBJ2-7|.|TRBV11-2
TGTGCCAGCAGCTCGTCCATAGAGCAGGGCGAGCAGTACTTC
CASSSSIEQGEQYF
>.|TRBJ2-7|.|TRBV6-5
TGTGCCAGCAGTTCGGACCCACAGGGCTACGAGCAGTACTTC
CASSSDPQGYEQYF
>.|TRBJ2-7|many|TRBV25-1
TGTGCCAGCAGTGCCCGGGACCTGAGCGAGCAGTACTTC
CASSARDLSEQYF
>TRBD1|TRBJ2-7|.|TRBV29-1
TGCAGTCCCACAGGGGGCCACGAGCAGTACTTC
CSPTGGHEQYF
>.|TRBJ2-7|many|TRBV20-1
TGCAGTGCTAGAGAGGCGAACTCCTACGAGCAGTACTTC
CSAREANSYEQYF
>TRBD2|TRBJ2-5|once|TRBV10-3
TGTGCCATCAGTGAGACGACGGGACTAGCGGGACCAGGGGAGGAGACCCAGTACTTC
CAISETTGLAGPGEETQYF
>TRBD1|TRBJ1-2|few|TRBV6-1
TGTGCCAGCAGTCCACAGGGGCACAACTATGGCTACACCTTC
CASSPQGHNYGYTF
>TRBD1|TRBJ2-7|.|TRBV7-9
TGTGCCAGCAGCTTTACAGGGGGGTTTAAGAGAGAGCTGTACTTC
CASSFTGGFKRELYF
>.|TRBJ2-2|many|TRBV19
TGTGCCAGTAGCTCAGGGACGCACACCGGGGAGCTGTTTTTT
CASSSGTHTGELFF
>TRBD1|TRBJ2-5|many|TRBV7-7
TGTGCCAGCAGCGAAAAGCCGGGACAGTGGTACCAAGAGACCCAGTACTTC
CASSEKPGQWYQETQYF
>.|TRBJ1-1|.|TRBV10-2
TGCGCCAGCAAGGGTGGGACCATTCAGGACACTGAAGCTTTCTTT
CASKGGTIQDTEAFF
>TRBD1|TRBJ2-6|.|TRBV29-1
TGCAGCACCTCCATCGGGACAGGGGGCTCTGGGGCCAACGTCCTGACTTTC
CSTSIGTGGSGANVLTF
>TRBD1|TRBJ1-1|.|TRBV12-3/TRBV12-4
TGTGCCAGCGCTAGGGACAGGACATCCACTGAAGCTTTCTTT
CASARDRTSTEAFF
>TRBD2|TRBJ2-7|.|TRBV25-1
TGTGCCAGCAGTTTAGGGACCAGCGGGAGTGGATTTGAGCAGTACTTC
CASSLGTSGSGFEQYF
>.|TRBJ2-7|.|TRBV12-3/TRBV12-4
TGTGCCAGCAACTCAGATGGGAGCTCCTACGAGCAGTACTTC
CASNSDGSSYEQYF
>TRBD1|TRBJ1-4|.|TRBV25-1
TGTGGCAGCAGTGAAACCGGGACAGGGGATGAAAAACTGTTTTTT
CGSSETGTGDEKLFF
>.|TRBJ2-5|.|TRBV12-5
TGTGCTAGTGGTTTGGTAATAAGGGACGACAGGTTCTCTCCAGAGACCCAGTACTTC
CASGLVIRDDRFSPETQYF
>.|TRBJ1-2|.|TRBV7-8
TGTGCCAGCAGCCTGGACAGCTACCCTTATGGCTACACCTTC
CASSLDSYPYGYTF
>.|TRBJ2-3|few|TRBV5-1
TGTGCCGTCGGAGGGACGGCAGATACGCAGTATTTT
CAVGGTADTQYF
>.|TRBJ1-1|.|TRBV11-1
TGTGCCAGCAGCTTAAGTTATAACACTGAAGCTTTCTTT
CASSLSYNTEAFF
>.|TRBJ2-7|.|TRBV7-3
TGCGCCAGCAGCCAAGGGACGGCTCCCTACGAGCAGTACTTC
CASSQGTAPYEQYF
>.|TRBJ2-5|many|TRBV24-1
TGTGCCACCAGTGATTGGACACATAAAGAGACCCAGTACTTC
CATSDWTHKETQYF
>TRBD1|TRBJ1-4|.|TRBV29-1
TGCAGCGTTTGGACAGGGGGTGCTAATGAAAAACTGTTTTTT
CSVWTGGANEKLFF
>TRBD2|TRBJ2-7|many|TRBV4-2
TGTGCCAGCAGCCAAGAACTAGCGGGGGGCTACGAGCAGTACTTC
CASSQELAGGYEQYF
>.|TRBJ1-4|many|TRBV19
TGTGCCAGTAGTACCTCCGCTGAAAAACTGTTTTTT
CASSTSAEKLFF
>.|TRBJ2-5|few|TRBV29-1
TGCAGCGTTACTGTACGGACCCAGTACTTC
CSVTVRTQYF